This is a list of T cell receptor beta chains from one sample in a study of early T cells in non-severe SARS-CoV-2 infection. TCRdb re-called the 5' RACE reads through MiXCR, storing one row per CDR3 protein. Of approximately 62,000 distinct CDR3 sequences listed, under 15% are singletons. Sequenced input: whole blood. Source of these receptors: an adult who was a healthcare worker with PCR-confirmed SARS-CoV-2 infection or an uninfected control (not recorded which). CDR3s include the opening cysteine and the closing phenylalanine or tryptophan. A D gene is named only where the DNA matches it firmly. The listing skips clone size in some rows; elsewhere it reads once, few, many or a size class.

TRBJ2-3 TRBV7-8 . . CASSLERTDTQYF
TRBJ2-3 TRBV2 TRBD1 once CASSEAGQISTDTQYF
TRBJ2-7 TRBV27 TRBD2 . CASSLSPAGGYEQYF
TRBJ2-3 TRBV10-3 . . CAISESNNEDTQYF
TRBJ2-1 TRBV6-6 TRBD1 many CASSYYRGEGNEQFF
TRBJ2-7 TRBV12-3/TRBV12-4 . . CASSLQGTYEQYF
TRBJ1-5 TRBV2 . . CASSSRQATNQPQHF
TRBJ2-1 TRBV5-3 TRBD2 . CAGRQRGTSDLEQFF
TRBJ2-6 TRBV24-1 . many CATSDSIISGANVLTF
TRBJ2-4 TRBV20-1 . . CSASAPTGSGNIQYF
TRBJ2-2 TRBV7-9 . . CASSSWASDTGELFF
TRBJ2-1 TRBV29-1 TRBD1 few CSVDGTDNEQFF
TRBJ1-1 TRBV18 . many CASSQVQGRTEAFF
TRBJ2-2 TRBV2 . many CASSEIPTGELFF
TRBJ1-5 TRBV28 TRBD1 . CASSSGQGTQPQHF
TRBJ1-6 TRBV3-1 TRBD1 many CASSTRQGTGSPLHF
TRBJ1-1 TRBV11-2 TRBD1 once CASSPDRVGTEAFF
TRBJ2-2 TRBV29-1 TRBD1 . CSVGTGKAGELFF
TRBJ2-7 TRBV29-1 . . CSGRAAPPYEQYF
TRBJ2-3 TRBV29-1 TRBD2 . CSVPGLNTDTQYF
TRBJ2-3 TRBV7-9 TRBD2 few CASSNSGLAGGGTDTQYF
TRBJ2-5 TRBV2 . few CASSRSELGGNQYF
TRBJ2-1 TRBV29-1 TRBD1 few CSVGQGDLGNEQFF
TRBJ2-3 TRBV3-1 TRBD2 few CASSQRAGLRRGTQYF
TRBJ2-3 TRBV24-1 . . CATSAQLEGTQYF
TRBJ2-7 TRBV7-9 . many CASSFGPSYEQYF
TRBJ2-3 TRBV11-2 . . CASSQTPGGEAGTQYF
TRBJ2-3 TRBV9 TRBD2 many CASSVDSGALGTQYF
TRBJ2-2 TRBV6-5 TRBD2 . CASSYHPSSGRAGELFF
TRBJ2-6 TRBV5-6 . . CASTDSGIYTGANVLTF
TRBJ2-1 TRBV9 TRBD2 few CASSRGTSEYNEQFF
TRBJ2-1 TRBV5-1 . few CASSPTQNNEQFF
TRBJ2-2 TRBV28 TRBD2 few CASDSEGLAGGTGELFF
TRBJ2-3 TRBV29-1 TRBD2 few CSVENSGMGLGTQYF
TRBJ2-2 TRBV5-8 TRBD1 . CASTPTGAPTGELFF
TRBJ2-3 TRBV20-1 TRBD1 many CSATIPDRGHGDTQYF
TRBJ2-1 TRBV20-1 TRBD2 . CSARSLAGGEQFF
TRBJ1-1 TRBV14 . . CASSQGRSGTEAFF
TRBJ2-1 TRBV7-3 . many CASSPRRSSYNEQFF
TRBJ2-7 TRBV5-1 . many CASSLGLVPPYEQYF
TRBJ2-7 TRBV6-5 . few CASSYESPGQHF
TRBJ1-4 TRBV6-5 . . CASSSWTGNEKLFF
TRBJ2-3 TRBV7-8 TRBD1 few CASSSQGATQYF
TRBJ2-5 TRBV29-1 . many CSVEREETQYF
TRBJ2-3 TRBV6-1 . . CASSEEVAGLTDTQYF